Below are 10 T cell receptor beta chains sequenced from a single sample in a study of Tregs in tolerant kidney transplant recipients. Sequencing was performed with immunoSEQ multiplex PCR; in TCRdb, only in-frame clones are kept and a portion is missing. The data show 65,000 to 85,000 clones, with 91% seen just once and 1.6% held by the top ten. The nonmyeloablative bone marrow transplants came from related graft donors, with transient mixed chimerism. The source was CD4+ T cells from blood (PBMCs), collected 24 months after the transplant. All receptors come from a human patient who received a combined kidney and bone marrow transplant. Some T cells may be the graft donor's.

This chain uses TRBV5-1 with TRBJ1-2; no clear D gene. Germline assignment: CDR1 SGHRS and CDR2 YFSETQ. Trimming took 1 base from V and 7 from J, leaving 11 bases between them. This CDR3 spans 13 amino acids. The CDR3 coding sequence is TGCGCCAGCAGCTTGTACGGGGATGGTGGCTACACCTTC. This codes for CASSLYGDGGYTF. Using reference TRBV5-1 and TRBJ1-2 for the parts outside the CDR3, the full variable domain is KAGVTQTPRYLIKTRGQQVTLSCSPISGHRSVSWYQQTPGQGLQFLFEYFSETQRNKGNFPGRFSGRQFSNSRSEMNVSTLELGDSALYLCASSLYGDGGYTFGSGTRLTVV.

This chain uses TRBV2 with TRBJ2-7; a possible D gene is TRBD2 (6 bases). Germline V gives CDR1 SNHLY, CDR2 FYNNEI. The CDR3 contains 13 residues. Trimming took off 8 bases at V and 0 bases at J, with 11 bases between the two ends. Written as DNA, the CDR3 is TGTGCCAGCCTCAGCGGGTTCTCCTACGAGCAGTACTTC. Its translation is CASLSGFSYEQYF.

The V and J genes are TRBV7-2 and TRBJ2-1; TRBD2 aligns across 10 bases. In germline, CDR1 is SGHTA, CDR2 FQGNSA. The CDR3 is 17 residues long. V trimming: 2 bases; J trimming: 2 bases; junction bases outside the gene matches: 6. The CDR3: CASSLTVAGGTYNEQFF. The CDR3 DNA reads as TGTGCCAGCAGCTTAACGGTAGCGGGGGGAACCTACAATGAGCAGTTCTTC.

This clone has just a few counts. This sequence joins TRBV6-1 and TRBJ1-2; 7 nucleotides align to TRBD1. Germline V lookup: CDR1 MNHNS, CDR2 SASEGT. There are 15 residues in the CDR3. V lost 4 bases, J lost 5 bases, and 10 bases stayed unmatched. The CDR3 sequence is CASSVAGQIAYGYTF. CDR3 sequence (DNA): TGTGCCAGCAGTGTCGCGGGACAGATTGCTTATGGCTACACCTTC.

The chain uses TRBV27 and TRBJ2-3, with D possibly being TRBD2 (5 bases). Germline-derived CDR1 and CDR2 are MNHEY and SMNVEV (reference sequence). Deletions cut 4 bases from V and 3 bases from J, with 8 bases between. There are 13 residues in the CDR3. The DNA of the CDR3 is TGTGCCAGCAGTTCGGGGAATACAGATACGCAGTATTTT. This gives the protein CASSSGNTDTQYF.

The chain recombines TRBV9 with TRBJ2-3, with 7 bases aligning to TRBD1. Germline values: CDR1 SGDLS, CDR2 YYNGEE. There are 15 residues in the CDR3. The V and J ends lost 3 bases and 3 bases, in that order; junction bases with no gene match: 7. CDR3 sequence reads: CASSAQGGRTDTQYF. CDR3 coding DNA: TGTGCCAGCAGCGCCCAAGGGGGCAGGACAGATACGCAGTATTTT.

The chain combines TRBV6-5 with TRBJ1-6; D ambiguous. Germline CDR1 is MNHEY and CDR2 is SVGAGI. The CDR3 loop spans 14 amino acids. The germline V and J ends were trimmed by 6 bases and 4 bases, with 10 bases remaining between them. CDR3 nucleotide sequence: TGTGCCAGCAGGGTCCGCGGATATAATTCACCCCTCCACTTT. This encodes CASRVRGYNSPLHF.

CDR3 loop: CASRGRNQPQHF. As DNA, the CDR3 is TGTGCCAGTAGGGGCAGGAATCAGCCCCAGCATTTT. The chain has TRBV19 and TRBJ1-5; D remains ambiguous. Between the trimmed V and J ends, which lost 6 bases and 4 bases, there was a span of 7 bases. The CDR3 contains 12 residues. Germline CDR1 reads LNHDA; CDR2 reads SQIVND (reference sequence). The entire variable domain, with the rest obtained from reference TRBV19 and TRBJ1-5, is as follows: DGGITQSPKYLFRKEGQNVTLSCEQNLNHDAMYWYRQDPGQGLRLIYYSQIVNDFQKGDIAEGYSVSREKKESFPLTVTSAQKNPTAFYLCASRGRNQPQHFGDGTRLSIL.

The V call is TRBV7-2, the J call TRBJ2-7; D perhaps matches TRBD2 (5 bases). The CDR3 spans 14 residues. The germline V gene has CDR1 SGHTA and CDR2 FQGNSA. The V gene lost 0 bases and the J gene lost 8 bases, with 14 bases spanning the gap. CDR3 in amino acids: CASSLALRARKQYF. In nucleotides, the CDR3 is TGTGCCAGCAGCTTAGCGCTGAGGGCTAGAAAGCAGTACTTC.

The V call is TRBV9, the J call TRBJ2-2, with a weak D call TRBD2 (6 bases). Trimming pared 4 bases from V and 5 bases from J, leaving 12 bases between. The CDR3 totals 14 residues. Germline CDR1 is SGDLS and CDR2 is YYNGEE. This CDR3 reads CASSTGTSTGELFF. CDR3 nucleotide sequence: TGTGCCAGCAGCACGGGGACTTCTACCGGGGAGCTGTTTTTT.